A selection of T cell receptor beta chains follows, all from one sample in a study of blood T cell repertoires in COVID-19. This table comes from immunoSEQ multiplex PCR, and its TCRdb copy is limited to in-frame clones, with some not included. The top ten clones hold roughly 3% of a sample with about 130,000 clones, about 85% of them seen once. Source material: peripheral blood. The receptor source for this set is an elderly woman with COVID-19, enrolled during active disease. CDR3s include the opening cysteine and the closing phenylalanine or tryptophan. The D gene is left open where the match is weak. The size field is filled for only some rows; it gives once, few, many or a size class.

j_gene: TRBJ1-3; d_gene: TRBD1; v_gene: TRBV7-6; abundance: .; CDR3aa: CASSGTGNPGNTIYF
j_gene: TRBJ2-7; d_gene: .; v_gene: TRBV29-1; abundance: .; CDR3aa: CSVSGNYEQYF
j_gene: TRBJ2-2; d_gene: .; v_gene: TRBV7-2; abundance: .; CDR3aa: CASTSQGHATGELFF
j_gene: TRBJ2-7; d_gene: .; v_gene: TRBV6-6; abundance: .; CDR3aa: CASSNDSPRIYEQYF
j_gene: TRBJ2-5; d_gene: TRBD1; v_gene: TRBV28; abundance: .; CDR3aa: CASSRDRVLETQYF
j_gene: TRBJ2-7; d_gene: TRBD2; v_gene: TRBV5-5; abundance: .; CDR3aa: CASTGLAGDEQYF
j_gene: TRBJ2-7; d_gene: TRBD2; v_gene: TRBV28; abundance: .; CDR3aa: CASSPPGLAGRPISYEQYF
j_gene: TRBJ2-7; d_gene: .; v_gene: TRBV25-1; abundance: .; CDR3aa: CASGRDRWKQYF
j_gene: TRBJ1-3; d_gene: TRBD1; v_gene: TRBV28; abundance: once; CDR3aa: CASSLWTGTGTGNTIYF
j_gene: TRBJ2-7; d_gene: .; v_gene: TRBV5-1; abundance: .; CDR3aa: CASSGTSTYEQYF
j_gene: TRBJ1-4; d_gene: TRBD1; v_gene: TRBV29-1; abundance: .; CDR3aa: CSGMGQGSGKLFF
j_gene: TRBJ2-1; d_gene: TRBD2; v_gene: TRBV3-1/TRBV3-2; abundance: .; CDR3aa: CASSPPFWEGNEQFF
j_gene: TRBJ1-1; d_gene: TRBD1; v_gene: TRBV6-2/TRBV6-3; abundance: .; CDR3aa: CASSYYSRGYMNTEAFF
j_gene: TRBJ1-4; d_gene: .; v_gene: TRBV7-8; abundance: once; CDR3aa: CASSTGGINNEKLFF